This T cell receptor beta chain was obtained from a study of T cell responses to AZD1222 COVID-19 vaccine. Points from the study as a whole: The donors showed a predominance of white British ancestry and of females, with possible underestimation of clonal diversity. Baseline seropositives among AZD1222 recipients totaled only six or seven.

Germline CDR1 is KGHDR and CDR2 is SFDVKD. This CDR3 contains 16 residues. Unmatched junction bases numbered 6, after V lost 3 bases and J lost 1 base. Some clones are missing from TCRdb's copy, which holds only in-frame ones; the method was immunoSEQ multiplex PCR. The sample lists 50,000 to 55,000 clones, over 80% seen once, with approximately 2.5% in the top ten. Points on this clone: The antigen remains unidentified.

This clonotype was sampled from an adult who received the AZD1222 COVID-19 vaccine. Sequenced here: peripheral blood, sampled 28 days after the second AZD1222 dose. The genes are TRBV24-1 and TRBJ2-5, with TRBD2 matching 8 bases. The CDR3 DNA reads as TGTGCCACCAGTGATGCCCTAGCGGGTGGCCAAGAGACCCAGTACTTC. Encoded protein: CATSDALAGGQETQYF.